Shown below are 23 T cell receptor beta chains from a single sample sequenced in a study of blood T cells in healthy people across ages. The use of a sample-barcoded 5' primer and a J-beta primer mix characterized a second PCR of roughly 7 to 11 cycles. TCRdb recomputed calls from the 5' RACE reads with MiXCR, one row per CDR3 protein. The sample contains some 1.7 million distinct CDR3 sequences, over 25% of which appear only once. Sequenced: blood. These receptors originate from a woman aged 25-40 years in good health.

This chain connects TRBV29-1 to TRBJ1-1, with 10 bases lining up with TRBD1. The CDR3 has 14 amino acids. The germline V gene encodes CDR1 SQVTM and CDR2 ANQGSEA. The V and J ends lost 7 bases and 4 bases, in that order; junction bases with no gene match: 9. The chain's CDR3 is CSATGTGAVTEAFF. The CDR3 nucleotides are TGCAGCGCCACCGGGACAGGGGCGGTCACTGAAGCTTTCTTT.

The V and J genes are TRBV14 and TRBJ2-3, with TRBD2 matching over 7 bases. The CDR3 extends over 17 amino acids. Germline V gives CDR1 SGHDN, CDR2 FVKESK. Trimming removed 0 bases from V and 0 bases from J; junction bases left unmatched: 6. The CDR3: CASSQEGEGWSTDTQYF. The DNA of the CDR3 is TGTGCCAGCAGCCAAGAAGGGGAGGGGTGGAGCACAGATACGCAGTATTTT.

This clonotype was counted only a few times. CDR3 loop: CASSDSGGETDTQYF. The CDR3 nucleotides are TGCGCCAGCAGTGATTCGGGGGGGGAGACAGATACGCAGTATTTT. The chain has TRBV10-1 and TRBJ2-3, with TRBD2 identical over 8 bases. Looked up from germline, CDR1 is WNHNN and CDR2 is SYGVQD (reference sequence). Trimming at V came to 3 bases and at J to 3 bases, leaving 5 bases not matched to a gene. This CDR3 spans 15 amino acids.

The rearrangement links TRBV3-1 to TRBJ1-2; TRBD1 matches at 8 bases. The CDR3 is 14 residues long. The V gene's germline CDR1 is LGHDT and CDR2 YNNKEL (reference sequence). V trimming: 1 base; J trimming: 6 bases; junction bases outside the gene matches: 4. CDR3 residues: CASSQGTGLDGYTF. CDR3 DNA sequence: TGTGCCAGCAGCCAAGGGACAGGGCTGGATGGCTACACCTTC.

Concerning this clonotype itself: The junction shows a germline mismatch at one end, possibly a read error. The chain recombines TRBV6-6 with TRBJ2-1; possible D gene TRBD2, 5 bases. The V gene's germline CDR1 is MNHNY and CDR2 SVGAGI (reference sequence). The CDR3 is 15 residues long. CDR3 coding DNA: TGTGCCAGCAGTTATATCAGCGGAGGCTACAATAAGCAGTTCTTC. Its protein product is CASSYISGGYNKQFF.

There are a few counts of this clonotype. V and J are TRBV10-1 and TRBJ2-7; 9 bases agree with TRBD1. V was pared by 9 bases and J by 5 bases, with 11 bases of the junction left unmatched. CDR1 WNHNN and CDR2 SYGVQD come from the germline V gene (reference sequence). This CDR3 spans 14 amino acids. DNA for the CDR3: TGCGCCAGTCCCCCCGGGACAGGGAGGAACGAGCAGTACTTC. Translated, it gives CASPPGTGRNEQYF.

This clonotype has a handful of counts. The chain uses TRBV4-1 and TRBJ2-1, with a possible D match to TRBD2 (6 bases). V was cut by 2 bases and J by 8 bases, with 13 bases left in between. The germline gives CDR1 MGHRA, CDR2 YSYEKL. The CDR3 is 14 amino acids. The CDR3 DNA reads TGCGCCAGCAGCCAACCCGGGAGAGGCGATGAGCAGTTCTTC. Protein sequence: CASSQPGRGDEQFF.

The CDR3: CASSSRGYTDTQYF. The CDR3 DNA is TGTGCCAGCAGTTCAAGGGGGTACACAGATACGCAGTATTTT. The genes are TRBV28 and TRBJ2-3; perhaps TRBD1 as D (6 bases). The CDR3 runs to 14 residues. V lost 4 bases and J 2 bases, leaving 10 bases between the germline ends. The germline V gene has CDR1 MDHEN and CDR2 SYDVKM.

In this sample, this clonotype turned up a few times. The chain has TRBV5-1 and TRBJ2-7, with 10 bases identical to TRBD1. This CDR3 is 16 amino acids long. Trimming at V came to 2 bases and at J to 6 bases, leaving 11 bases not matched to a gene. The V gene's germline CDR1 is SGHRS and CDR2 YFSETQ. The CDR3 DNA follows: TGCGCCAGCAGCTTCGCCGGGACAGGGGCACTCTTCGAGCAGTACTTC. Its protein product is CASSFAGTGALFEQYF.

This clonotype was seen repeatedly, ten times or more. The chain has TRBV6-5 and TRBJ1-5, with 9 bases lining up with TRBD1. CDR1 is MNHEY, CDR2 SVGAGI, per germline. There are 14 residues in the CDR3. The trim removed 6 bases at V and 4 bases at J, leaving 4 bases unmatched. This chain's CDR3 is CASSRDRANQPQHF. CDR3 bases: TGTGCCAGCAGCCGGGACAGGGCGAATCAGCCCCAGCATTTT.

This clonotype was observed once. CDR3 in amino acids: CASSSERAGGRYTQYF. The CDR3 coding sequence is TGTGCCAGCAGCTCGGAGCGCGCGGGGGGCCGATATACGCAGTATTTT. The gene calls are TRBV7-9 and TRBJ2-3; 8 nucleotides agree with TRBD2. CDR3 length: 16 residues. CDR1 is SEHNR, CDR2 FQNEAQ, per germline (reference sequence). With V trimmed by 4 bases and J by 7 bases, 13 bases remained unmatched.

This clonotype was detected many times. The V and J genes are TRBV7-9 and TRBJ1-2; D gene ambiguous. V lost 1 base and J lost 11, with 8 bases in between. The CDR3 covers 11 residues. Germline V CDR1 and CDR2: SEHNR, FQNEAQ (reference sequence). The CDR3 protein is CASSLGTEYTF. Here the CDR3 DNA reads TGTGCCAGCAGCTTAGGGACTGAATACACCTTC.

In its sample, this clonotype was seen a few times. This chain joins TRBV29-1 and TRBJ1-1, with D uncertain. The V and J ends lost 7 bases and 8 bases respectively, with 8 bases between them. There are 9 residues in the CDR3. From germline, CDR1 is SQVTM and CDR2 ANQGSEA. CDR3 region: CSAEPEAFF. In DNA, the CDR3 is TGCAGCGCGGAGCCAGAAGCTTTCTTT.

This chain uses TRBV2 with TRBJ1-4; D call uncertain. V was shortened by 5 bases and J by 6 bases, with 16 bases between the two germline ends. This CDR3 is 15 amino acids long. Germline V gene data show CDR1 as SNHLY and CDR2 as FYNNEI. The CDR3 coding sequence is TGTGCCAGCAGTACCCCGGCGGATGGACATGAAAAACTGTTTTTT. It translates to CASSTPADGHEKLFF.

The chain couples TRBV6-6 to TRBJ1-2; 8 nucleotides agree with TRBD1. There are 12 residues in the CDR3. Germline V CDR1 and CDR2: MNHNY, SVGAGI (reference sequence). The junction had 3 bases not matched to a gene; V was cut back by 6 bases and J by 6 bases. CDR3 coding DNA: TGTGCCAGCAGGAAGGACAGGGATGGCTACACCTTC. Amino acid sequence: CASRKDRDGYTF.

J is TRBJ2-7 and V is TRBV2; no clear D gene. The CDR3 length is 15 residues. The germline CDR1 and CDR2 sequences are SNHLY and FYNNEI. The ends were cut back, 3 bases at V and 2 bases at J, with 14 bases in the middle. This CDR3 is CASSDETEKPYEQYF. CDR3 bases: TGTGCCAGCAGTGACGAGACCGAAAAGCCCTACGAGCAGTACTTC.

The chain joins TRBV14 to TRBJ2-3, with a weak D call TRBD1 (6 bases). The CDR3 has 17 residues. Germline V gene sequence: CDR1 SGHDN, CDR2 FVKESK. Trimming took off 1 base at V and 2 bases at J, with 16 bases between the two ends. CDR3 protein: CASSQGAVRGNTDTQYF. CDR3 bases: TGTGCCAGCAGCCAAGGTGCTGTCAGGGGAAACACAGATACGCAGTATTTT. Complete variable domain (other parts from reference TRBV14 and TRBJ2-3): EAGVTQFPSHSVIEKGQTVTLRCDPISGHDNLYWYRRVMGKEIKFLLHFVKESKQDESGMPNNRFLAERTGGTYSTLKVQPAELEDSGVYFCASSQGAVRGNTDTQYFGPGTRLTVL.

This rearrangement joins TRBV7-2 to TRBJ2-5; TRBD2 aligns across 14 bases. The DNA end is more similar to TRBJ2-7, so the J call may be wrong. This CDR3 has 16 residues. The germline gives CDR1 SGHTA, CDR2 FQGNSA. Here the CDR3 DNA reads TGTGCCAGCAGCTTAGGACTAGCGGGAGGGCGAGACGAGCAGTACTTC. This sequence encodes CASSLGLAGGRDEQYF.

This clonotype has a handful of counts. The chain recombines TRBV20-1 with TRBJ1-5; D uncertain. V was cut by 5 bases and J by 4 bases, with 9 bases left in between. The CDR3 runs 12 residues. The germline V gene encodes CDR1 DFQATT and CDR2 SNEGSKA (reference sequence). CDR3 region: CSAARKNQPQHF. In DNA, the CDR3 is TGCAGTGCTGCCAGGAAAAATCAGCCCCAGCATTTT.

This sequence joins TRBV2 and TRBJ1-2, with D perhaps TRBD1 (5 bases). V lost 4 bases, J lost 4 bases, and 16 bases lay in between. The CDR3 loop spans 15 amino acids. From germline, CDR1 is SNHLY and CDR2 FYNNEI. CDR3 sequence (DNA): TGTGCCAGCAGTGTTTCGCCGGGCGGGGGCTATGGCTACACCTTC. It yields the protein CASSVSPGGGYGYTF.

This clonotype was detected only a few times. This chain joins TRBV20-1 and TRBJ1-2; no firm D call. Trimming removed 0 bases at V and 6 bases at J, with 11 bases between. Germline values: CDR1 DFQATT, CDR2 SNEGSKA (reference sequence). The length of the CDR3 is 13 residues. This CDR3 reads CSARDTGDNGYTF. The CDR3 coding sequence is TGCAGTGCTAGAGATACGGGAGACAATGGCTACACCTTC.

Here the CDR3 reads CASSATWGAIAAYTF. The CDR3 DNA sequence: TGTGCCAGCAGCGCCACGTGGGGGGCAATAGCGGCCTACACCTTC. The chain links TRBV9 to TRBJ1-2; maybe TRBD1 (6 bases). The CDR3 is 15 residues long. The germline V gene encodes CDR1 SGDLS and CDR2 YYNGEE. Deletions cut 3 bases from V and 10 bases from J, with 22 bases between.

The sample holds a few counts of this clonotype. The chain links TRBV2 to TRBJ2-5, with 12 bases that match TRBD2. In germline, CDR1 is SNHLY, CDR2 FYNNEI. J lost 6 bases, V lost 4 bases, and 6 bases had no gene match. CDR3 length equals 15 residues. The CDR3 bases are TGTGCCAGCAGTGCACTAGCGGGGGGATTACAGACCCAGTACTTC. Protein product: CASSALAGGLQTQYF.